Listed below are T cell receptor beta chains from one sample, sequenced in a study of siplizumab effects on memory and regulatory T cells. Clones were read by immunoSEQ multiplex PCR, and TCRdb kept only the in-frame ones, dropping some. The profile covers some 99,000 clones, with just over 90% appearing a single time and around 0.75% taken by the ten largest. Material for sequencing was Tregs sorted from blood. The receptors here all came from a human donor in good health. Each CDR3 is given with its conserved first and last residue. Each record gives: clone size, D gene, J gene, V gene, CDR3 DNA, CDR3 protein. D genes are given only for firm matches. Clone size, where shown, is once, few, many, or a class for clones that have expanded.

clone size: .
D gene: TRBD1
J gene: TRBJ1-1
V gene: TRBV18
CDR3 DNA: TGTGCCAGCTCACGAGAGGGACAGGGGTTTGGGCACACTGAAGCTTTCTTT
CDR3 protein: CASSREGQGFGHTEAFF

clone size: .
D gene: .
J gene: TRBJ2-1
V gene: TRBV18
CDR3 DNA: TGTGCCAGCTCACCAGGTTATAGGGTCGAGGGTGAGCAGTTCTTC
CDR3 protein: CASSPGYRVEGEQFF

clone size: .
D gene: .
J gene: TRBJ1-5
V gene: TRBV11-3
CDR3 DNA: TGTGCCAGCAGCTCCCCGGAGAGCCATAGCAATCAGCCCCAGCATTTT
CDR3 protein: CASSSPESHSNQPQHF

clone size: .
D gene: TRBD2
J gene: TRBJ2-7
V gene: TRBV5-1
CDR3 DNA: TGCGCCAGCAGCTCGCCGACTAGCCGATCCTCCTACGAGCAGTACTTC
CDR3 protein: CASSSPTSRSSYEQYF

clone size: .
D gene: .
J gene: TRBJ2-1
V gene: TRBV30
CDR3 DNA: TGTGCCTGGAGTCTGCGAAGGGAGCAGTTCTTC
CDR3 protein: CAWSLRREQFF

clone size: .
D gene: TRBD2
J gene: TRBJ2-1
V gene: TRBV5-1
CDR3 DNA: TGCGCCAGCAGATCAAGACTAGCGGGAGGGGATGAGCAGTTCTTC
CDR3 protein: CASRSRLAGGDEQFF

clone size: .
D gene: TRBD1
J gene: TRBJ2-7
V gene: TRBV11-2
CDR3 DNA: TGTGCCAGCAGCCTCTCGGGACAGATATACGAGCAGTACTTC
CDR3 protein: CASSLSGQIYEQYF

clone size: .
D gene: .
J gene: TRBJ1-2
V gene: TRBV5-6
CDR3 DNA: TGTGCCAGCAGCTTCGGGACCTTCTATGGCTACACCTTC
CDR3 protein: CASSFGTFYGYTF

clone size: .
D gene: .
J gene: TRBJ1-5
V gene: TRBV6-6
CDR3 DNA: TGTGCCAGCAGTTCGGCCGGGAATAGCAATCAGCCCCAGCATTTT
CDR3 protein: CASSSAGNSNQPQHF

clone size: .
D gene: TRBD1
J gene: TRBJ1-2
V gene: TRBV28
CDR3 DNA: TGTGCCAGCAGCCTTCCGGGACAGGGATACTATGGCTACACCTTC
CDR3 protein: CASSLPGQGYYGYTF

clone size: .
D gene: .
J gene: TRBJ1-4
V gene: TRBV7-2
CDR3 DNA: TGTGCCAGCAGCTCCGGACGGCTTGCTGAAAAACTGTTTTTT
CDR3 protein: CASSSGRLAEKLFF

clone size: .
D gene: .
J gene: TRBJ2-1
V gene: TRBV23-1
CDR3 DNA: TGCGCCAGCAGTCAATCCCGGACAGCCTACAATGAGCAGTTCTTC
CDR3 protein: CASSQSRTAYNEQFF

clone size: .
D gene: .
J gene: TRBJ2-7
V gene: TRBV7-9
CDR3 DNA: TGTGCCAGCAGCTGGGTGCGGAGCTATAATTCCTACGAGCAGTACTTC
CDR3 protein: CASSWVRSYNSYEQYF

clone size: .
D gene: .
J gene: TRBJ2-4
V gene: TRBV9
CDR3 DNA: TGTGCCAGCAGCGAAGGACTAGCCAAAAACATTCAGTACTTC
CDR3 protein: CASSEGLAKNIQYF

clone size: .
D gene: TRBD1
J gene: TRBJ2-4
V gene: TRBV4-1
CDR3 DNA: TGCGCCAGCAGCTTCAACAGGGGAACAGGGAACATTCAGTACTTC
CDR3 protein: CASSFNRGTGNIQYF

clone size: .
D gene: .
J gene: TRBJ1-2
V gene: TRBV5-1
CDR3 DNA: TGCGCCAGCAGCTTTTCCGGGGAGGCAGGTGGCTACACCTTC
CDR3 protein: CASSFSGEAGGYTF

clone size: .
D gene: .
J gene: TRBJ1-4
V gene: TRBV29-1
CDR3 DNA: TGCAGCGTGGGACTTAATGAAAAACTGTTTTTT
CDR3 protein: CSVGLNEKLFF

clone size: once
D gene: TRBD1
J gene: TRBJ2-3
V gene: TRBV18
CDR3 DNA: TGTGCCAGCTCACCTCACAGGGGGTTAGATACGCAGTATTTT
CDR3 protein: CASSPHRGLDTQYF

clone size: .
D gene: TRBD1
J gene: TRBJ1-1
V gene: TRBV7-8
CDR3 DNA: TGTGCCAGCAGCTTAGTGGGGTACAGGGGAAGGGACACTGAAGCTTTCTTT
CDR3 protein: CASSLVGYRGRDTEAFF

clone size: .
D gene: .
J gene: TRBJ2-1
V gene: TRBV19
CDR3 DNA: TGTGCCAGTAGCTACTACAATGAGCAGTTCTTC
CDR3 protein: CASSYYNEQFF

clone size: .
D gene: .
J gene: TRBJ2-7
V gene: TRBV4-1
CDR3 DNA: TGCGCCAGCAGCCAGTTTCGCGAGCAGTACTTC
CDR3 protein: CASSQFREQYF

clone size: .
D gene: .
J gene: TRBJ2-1
V gene: TRBV5-1
CDR3 DNA: TGCGCCAGCAGCTTCCTTCAGTCGGGGCGCAATGAGCAGTTCTTC
CDR3 protein: CASSFLQSGRNEQFF

clone size: .
D gene: .
J gene: TRBJ2-3
V gene: TRBV5-1
CDR3 DNA: TGCGCCAGCAGCTTGGGGCTTTGGATCACAGATACGCAGTATTTT
CDR3 protein: CASSLGLWITDTQYF

clone size: .
D gene: .
J gene: TRBJ2-7
V gene: TRBV18
CDR3 DNA: TGTGCCAGCTCACCCAGCTCCTACGAGCAGTACTTC
CDR3 protein: CASSPSSYEQYF

clone size: once
D gene: .
J gene: TRBJ2-1
V gene: TRBV19
CDR3 DNA: TGTGCCAGTAGTAAGGCCCAGAAACGCCCGGCGGGGGAGCAGTTCTTC
CDR3 protein: CASSKAQKRPAGEQFF

clone size: .
D gene: TRBD1
J gene: TRBJ1-6
V gene: TRBV18
CDR3 DNA: TGTGCCAGCTCACCTATGGACAGGGGGGCCATTTATAATTCACCCCTCCACTTT
CDR3 protein: CASSPMDRGAIYNSPLHF

clone size: .
D gene: TRBD2
J gene: TRBJ2-7
V gene: TRBV30
CDR3 DNA: TGTGCCTGGAGTGTACAGCACGCGGGAGATCGGGACTTC
CDR3 protein: CAWSVQHAGDRDF

clone size: once
D gene: .
J gene: TRBJ1-1
V gene: TRBV10-3
CDR3 DNA: TGTGCCATCAGTGCCGGACTGGGGGCCACTGAAGCTTTCTTT
CDR3 protein: CAISAGLGATEAFF

clone size: few
D gene: .
J gene: TRBJ1-2
V gene: TRBV30
CDR3 DNA: TGTGCCTGGAGTATGGTACGTGGATCGGAAGGCTACACCTTC
CDR3 protein: CAWSMVRGSEGYTF

clone size: .
D gene: TRBD2
J gene: TRBJ2-1
V gene: TRBV30
CDR3 DNA: TGTGCCTCGGACCGGACTAGCAGCAATGAGCAGTTCTTC
CDR3 protein: CASDRTSSNEQFF

clone size: .
D gene: TRBD2
J gene: TRBJ2-7
V gene: TRBV7-2
CDR3 DNA: TGTGCCAGCAGCTCTGGGCGACTAGCGGGAGGAAAGTACTTC
CDR3 protein: CASSSGRLAGGKYF

clone size: .
D gene: TRBD1
J gene: TRBJ1-2
V gene: TRBV30
CDR3 DNA: TGTGCCTGGGGGCAGGGGGCGCTTGGCTACACCTTC
CDR3 protein: CAWGQGALGYTF

clone size: .
D gene: TRBD2
J gene: TRBJ2-3
V gene: TRBV5-1
CDR3 DNA: TGCGCCAGCAGCTTGCGGGGGGCAGATACGCAGTATTTT
CDR3 protein: CASSLRGADTQYF

clone size: .
D gene: TRBD1
J gene: TRBJ2-7
V gene: TRBV6-1
CDR3 DNA: TGTGCCAGCAGTGACCTGGGACAGACCTACGAGCAGTACTTC
CDR3 protein: CASSDLGQTYEQYF

clone size: .
D gene: .
J gene: TRBJ1-5
V gene: TRBV12-5
CDR3 DNA: TGTGCTAGTGGTTCCGGGACGGAAACTTATAGCAATCAGCCCCAGCATTTT
CDR3 protein: CASGSGTETYSNQPQHF

clone size: .
D gene: .
J gene: TRBJ2-7
V gene: TRBV6-5
CDR3 DNA: TGTGCCAGCAGTTATGACCGGCAGGGCTACGAGCAGTACTTC
CDR3 protein: CASSYDRQGYEQYF